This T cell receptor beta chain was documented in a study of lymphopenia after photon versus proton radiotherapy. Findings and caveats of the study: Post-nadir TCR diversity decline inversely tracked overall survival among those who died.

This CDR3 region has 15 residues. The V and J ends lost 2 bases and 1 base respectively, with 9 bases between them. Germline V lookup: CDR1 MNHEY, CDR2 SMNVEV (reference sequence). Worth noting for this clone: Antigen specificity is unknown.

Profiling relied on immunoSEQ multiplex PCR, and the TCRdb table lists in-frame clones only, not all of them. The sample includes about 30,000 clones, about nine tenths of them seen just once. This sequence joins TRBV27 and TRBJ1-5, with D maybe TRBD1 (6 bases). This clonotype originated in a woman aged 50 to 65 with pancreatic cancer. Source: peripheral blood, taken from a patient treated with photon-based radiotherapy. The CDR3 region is CASSLGQRSNQPQHF. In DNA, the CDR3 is TGTGCCAGCAGTTTAGGACAGAGGAGCAATCAGCCCCAGCATTTT.